This TCR beta chain was obtained from a study of blood T cell repertoires in COVID-19. Across the whole study: Nucleic acid was either cDNA or gDNA, and it came from T cells, B-cell-depleted T cells, or PBMCs.

In the authors' methods: Using reference gene primer amplification, nucleated cell counts were estimated. Generated by immunoSEQ multiplex PCR, the TCRdb table keeps only in-frame clones and is missing some. V and J calls and clone size are as listed in that table; D and trimming were resolved from the DNA. The sample shows approximately 290,000 clones, around 91% of them seen only once. Trimming took 4 bases from V and 6 from J, leaving 11 bases between them. From germline, CDR1 is SGHNT and CDR2 YYREEE (reference sequence). This CDR3 is built from 12 residues. Participant reports of clinical history set cohort assignment.

The sequenced sample consisted of PBMCs or T cells enriched from blood (not recorded which). The rearrangement joins TRBV5-4 to TRBJ2-7; D might be TRBD1 (6 bases). This TCR was recovered from a woman between 18 and 30 years old with acute COVID-19. Written as DNA, the CDR3 is TGTGCCAGCAGCCGTACAGGGACCGAGCAGTACTTC. Its protein is CASSRTGTEQYF.